This passage covers 31 T cell receptor beta chains from one sample sequenced in a study of blood T cells in healthy people across ages. The second PCR ran roughly 6 to 12 cycles with a sample-barcoded 5' primer and J-beta primers. TCRdb re-called the 5' RACE reads with MiXCR, one entry per CDR3 protein. The sample shows hundreds of thousands of distinct CDR3 sequences, more than 40% of them seen only once. Material for sequencing was blood. The source of these receptors is a woman aged 55 to 70 in good health.

This rearrangement joins TRBV28 to TRBJ2-1; 11 nucleotides line up with TRBD2. This CDR3 contains 17 residues. The V gene's germline CDR1 is MDHEN and CDR2 SYDVKM. The trim removed 10 bases at V and 0 bases at J, leaving 11 bases unmatched. The CDR3 bases are TGTGCCACCTCGACTAGCGGGATTGGGAGCTCCTACAATGAGCAGTTCTTC. Protein product: CATSTSGIGSSYNEQFF.

The rearrangement links TRBV20-1 to TRBJ2-2; possible D gene TRBD2, 6 bases. The CDR3 runs to 14 residues. Germline CDR1 and CDR2: DFQATT and SNEGSKA (reference sequence). V was trimmed by 8 bases and J by 4 bases, leaving 17 bases between them. In nucleotides, the CDR3 is TGCAGTTCCCTCAGGAGGGCCAGCACCGGGGAGCTGTTTTTT. Translation: CSSLRRASTGELFF.

Points on this clonotype: Germline is not matched at one junction end, which may reflect a read error. The chain links TRBV7-9 to TRBJ1-4, with 10 nucleotides matching TRBD1. Looked up from germline, CDR1 is SEHNR and CDR2 is FQNEAQ (reference sequence). The CDR3 extends over 14 amino acids. The CDR3 DNA reads as TGTGCCAGCAGCGGCCGGGACAGGGGAGGAAAACCGTTTTTT. This gives the protein CASSGRDRGGKPFF.

The chain carries TRBV20-1 and TRBJ2-5; D gene uncertain. The CDR3 covers 14 residues. Trimming took 0 bases from V and 4 from J, leaving 12 bases between them. Germline CDR1 and CDR2: DFQATT and SNEGSKA (reference sequence). The CDR3 DNA is TGCAGTGCTAGAGATCTAAGCGCCTTAGAGACCCAGTACTTC. Translated, it gives CSARDLSALETQYF.

The rearrangement uses TRBV29-1 and TRBJ2-2; D is unresolved. CDR1 and CDR2 (germline): SQVTM, ANQGSEA. The CDR3 length is 16 residues. V was pared by 2 bases and J by 1 base, with 14 bases between. CDR3 in amino acids: CSVESSGPKNTGELFF. In DNA form, the CDR3 reads TGCAGCGTTGAATCTTCGGGCCCCAAGAACACCGGGGAGCTGTTTTTT.

The J gene is TRBJ2-1, the V gene TRBV4-3; TRBD2 matches at 10 bases. The V gene end was trimmed by 4 bases and the J gene end by 1 base; junction bases not matched to a gene: 1. Germline V gives CDR1 LGHNA, CDR2 YSLEER. The CDR3 covers 15 residues. In DNA form, the CDR3 reads TGCGCCAGCAGCCGAGCGGGAGGGTCCTACAATGAGCAGTTCTTC. Its protein is CASSRAGGSYNEQFF.

In its sample, this clonotype was seen a few times. The chain uses TRBV29-1 and TRBJ2-3; the D is unclear. Germline-derived CDR1 and CDR2 are SQVTM and ANQGSEA. CDR3 length: 12 amino acids. V lost 0 bases and J lost 5, with 6 bases in between. This chain's CDR3 is CSVEDLVDTQYF. CDR3 in DNA: TGCAGCGTTGAAGATTTAGTAGATACGCAGTATTTT.

The rearrangement links TRBV7-9 to TRBJ2-1; TRBD1 matches at 7 bases. Germline V gene lookup returns CDR1 SEHNR and CDR2 FQNEAQ (reference sequence). The CDR3 runs to 16 residues. V was clipped by 5 bases and J by 8 bases; unmatched bases: 15. CDR3 in amino acids: CASSPSQGENIDEQFF. DNA for the CDR3: TGTGCCAGCAGCCCTAGTCAGGGGGAGAACATTGATGAGCAGTTCTTC.

The V and J genes are TRBV25-1 and TRBJ2-7; TRBD1 is a possible D gene (5 bases). V lost 3 bases and J 9 bases, leaving 15 bases between the germline ends. Germline V CDR1 and CDR2: MGHDK, SYGVNS. This CDR3 has 13 residues. In DNA form, the CDR3 reads TGTGCCAGCAGTGACCGCAGGGCTACTTGGCAGTACTTC. Amino acids: CASSDRRATWQYF.

V usage is TRBV20-1 and J usage is TRBJ2-3, with TRBD2 matching over 7 bases. Germline V CDR1 and CDR2: DFQATT, SNEGSKA (reference sequence). V trimming: 3 bases; J trimming: 0 bases; junction bases outside the gene matches: 18. This CDR3 comprises 19 residues. The CDR3 nucleotides are TGCAGTGCTAGGGGCTGGGTGGCTAGCGGATACTCTAGCACAGATACGCAGTATTTT. It yields the protein CSARGWVASGYSSTDTQYF.

The chain uses TRBV12-3 or TRBV12-4 and TRBJ1-2; D possibly corresponds to TRBD1 (5 bases). The CDR3 loop spans 15 amino acids. Between the trimmed V and J ends, which lost 1 base and 6 bases, there was a span of 15 bases. The CDR3 DNA reads as TGTGCCAGCAGTTTAGGGGGGACCGTGACGGATGGCTACACCTTC. It is translated as CASSLGGTVTDGYTF.

This chain uses TRBV3-1 with TRBJ2-3; 8 nucleotides align to TRBD2. Trimming cost V 1 base and J 6 bases; bases outside gene matches: 12. The CDR3 loop spans 17 amino acids. Per the germline V gene, CDR1 is LGHDT and CDR2 is YNNKEL (reference sequence). CDR3 protein: CASSQGAGTGGRDTQYF. The CDR3 coding sequence is TGTGCCAGCAGCCAAGGGGCCGGGACTGGCGGGAGGGATACGCAGTATTTT.

The CDR3 DNA reads as TGTGCCAGCTCGTTTGGGAGGTCCACCTGGGAGCAGTACTTC. This gives the protein CASSFGRSTWEQYF. This chain connects TRBV18 to TRBJ2-7; tentatively, D is TRBD2 (6 bases). This CDR3 spans 14 amino acids. Germline lookup yields CDR1 KGHSH and CDR2 LQKENI. Between the trimmed V and J ends, which lost 6 bases and 7 bases, there was a span of 19 bases.

This chain connects TRBV6-6 to TRBJ2-6, with D perhaps matching TRBD1 or TRBD2 (5 bases each). This CDR3 is 16 amino acids long. Germline lookup yields CDR1 MNHNY and CDR2 SVGAGI (reference sequence). V dropped 5 bases and J dropped 0 bases, with 11 bases sitting between them. The CDR3 protein is CASSGGRHSGANVLTF. Written as DNA, the CDR3 is TGTGCCAGCAGTGGGGGTCGACACTCTGGGGCCAACGTCCTGACTTTC.

This clonotype was seen a few times. This chain uses TRBV5-1 with TRBJ2-5; 8 bases fit TRBD2. Germline V gene sequence: CDR1 SGHRS, CDR2 YFSETQ. This CDR3 region has 15 residues. J gave up 11 bases and V 1 base, and 13 bases lay outside the gene matches. Here the CDR3 reads CASSLQPAGDNEQYF. CDR3 in DNA: TGCGCCAGCAGCTTGCAGCCAGCGGGAGACAATGAGCAGTACTTC.

This clonotype showed up just a few times. V is TRBV3-1 and J is TRBJ2-1; TRBD2 might be the D (6 bases). The V end lost 4 bases, the J end lost 14 bases, and 18 bases lay between the germline ends. CDR1 LGHDT and CDR2 YNNKEL come from the germline V gene (reference sequence). The CDR3 loop spans 13 amino acids. The CDR3 loop reads CASSLGGGGSEFF. The CDR3 bases are TGTGCCAGCAGCCTCGGGGGAGGAGGTTCGGAGTTCTTC.

The chain uses TRBV28 and TRBJ2-5; D uncertain. The CDR3 runs to 14 residues. The germline V gene encodes CDR1 MDHEN and CDR2 SYDVKM. Between the trimmed V and J ends, which lost 4 bases and 2 bases, there was a span of 11 bases. The CDR3 DNA is TGTGCCAGCAGTTCCCTAAGACTGCAAGAGACCCAGTACTTC. Amino acid sequence: CASSSLRLQETQYF.

The chain combines TRBV6-5 with TRBJ2-4; possible D gene TRBD2, 6 bases. The J call may be faulty, since TRBJ2-5 better matches the DNA end. The CDR3 totals 12 residues. Germline CDR1 and CDR2: MNHEY and SVGAGI. The CDR3 loop is CASKRRDETQYF. The CDR3, as DNA: TGTGCCAGCAAGAGGCGGGACGAGACCCAGTACTTC.

This clonotype was counted once. A read error may account for a junction end that differs from germline. The chain links TRBV29-1 to TRBJ2-3, with a possible D match to TRBD1 (6 bases). From germline, CDR1 is SQVTM and CDR2 ANQGSEA. CDR3 size: 12 residues. CDR3 nucleotide sequence: TGCAGCGTGGAAGCAGGGGCAGATATGCAGTATTTT. Amino acids: CSVEAGADMQYF.

At least ten counts were recorded for this clonotype. This chain connects TRBV10-3 to TRBJ1-1, with a weak D call TRBD1 (6 bases). Germline V gene data show CDR1 as ENHRY and CDR2 as SYGVKD. With 10 bases removed from V and 1 base from J, the gap between germline ends came to 13 bases. The CDR3 runs 13 residues. CDR3 coding DNA: TGTGCCAGCAACAGGGTGGAGAACACTGAAGCTTTCTTT. This gives the protein CASNRVENTEAFF.

This clonotype was counted only a few times. The V call is TRBV7-2, the J call TRBJ2-4; TRBD2 matches at 12 bases. Germline CDR1 and CDR2: SGHTA and FQGNSA. After removal of 5 bases from V and 13 bases from J, the junction contained 15 bases not matched to a gene. The CDR3 runs to 16 residues. The CDR3 DNA reads TGTGCCAGCAGCGACGGACTAGCGGGAAATATACGAGAGCAGTACTTC. Its translation is CASSDGLAGNIREQYF.

The chain employs TRBV12-3 or TRBV12-4 and TRBJ2-4, with 10 bases matching TRBD2. The J call may be incorrect, as the DNA end agrees better with TRBJ2-7. This CDR3 has 14 residues. The CDR3 region is CASSEAGGRLEQYF. The DNA of the CDR3 is TGTGCCAGCAGTGAAGCGGGAGGGCGTCTCGAGCAGTACTTC.

This clonotype was counted ten times or more. The chain carries TRBV7-8 and TRBJ2-5; 7 bases map to TRBD2. V was pared by 3 bases and J by 4 bases, with 5 bases of the junction left unmatched. Germline CDR1 and CDR2: SGHVS and FQNEAQ. This CDR3 spans 14 amino acids. The DNA for the CDR3 is TGTGCCAGCAGCTTTGGGGAGGGCCCAGAGACCCAGTACTTC. It specifies CASSFGEGPETQYF.

The genes are TRBV20-1 and TRBJ2-3; 10 nucleotides match TRBD2. In germline, CDR1 is DFQATT, CDR2 SNEGSKA (reference sequence). The CDR3 runs to 17 residues. The ends lost 1 base at V and 7 bases at J; junction bases unmatched: 14. CDR3 in amino acids: CSARVSGRAPSFHTQYF. CDR3 in DNA: TGCAGTGCTAGAGTCAGCGGGAGGGCCCCTTCCTTCCATACGCAGTATTTT.

V is TRBV20-1 and J is TRBJ2-1, with 12 bases aligning to TRBD2. Germline V gives CDR1 DFQATT, CDR2 SNEGSKA (reference sequence). This CDR3 has 17 amino acids. The junction had 8 bases not matched to a gene; V was cut back by 1 base and J by 4 bases. This CDR3 is CSARVASGREGYNEQFF. Here the CDR3 DNA reads TGCAGTGCTAGAGTCGCTAGCGGGAGGGAGGGATACAATGAGCAGTTCTTC.

The V and J genes are TRBV6-6 and TRBJ2-3; 8 bases match TRBD1. The ends lost 3 bases at V and 0 bases at J; junction bases unmatched: 2. The CDR3 is made up of 15 amino acids. CDR1 is MNHNY and CDR2 is SVGAGI in the germline V gene (reference sequence). The CDR3 sequence is CASSYGQGSTDTQYF. CDR3 sequence (DNA): TGTGCCAGCAGTTATGGACAGGGAAGCACAGATACGCAGTATTTT.

This chain uses TRBV20-1 with TRBJ2-3; TRBD2 matches 8 bases. Per the germline V gene, CDR1 is DFQATT and CDR2 is SNEGSKA (reference sequence). V dropped 6 bases and J dropped 5; count of bases not matched to a gene: 7. There are 13 residues in the CDR3. DNA for the CDR3: TGCAGTGCCCCAGCGGGAGTAGGAGATACGCAGTATTTT. This codes for CSAPAGVGDTQYF.

The chain links TRBV27 to TRBJ2-3, with D perhaps matching TRBD1 (6 bases). Looked up from germline, CDR1 is MNHEY and CDR2 is SMNVEV (reference sequence). Trimming took 5 bases from V and 1 from J, leaving 25 bases between them. The CDR3 spans 19 residues. The CDR3 spells CASSPTPGYRDIGTDTQYF. DNA of the CDR3: TGTGCCAGCAGTCCAACTCCTGGATACAGGGATATCGGCACAGATACGCAGTATTTT.

The V gene is TRBV20-1, the J gene TRBJ2-5; TRBD1 agrees at 7 bases. Germline assignment: CDR1 DFQATT and CDR2 SNEGSKA (reference sequence). J gave up 5 bases and V 7 bases, and 7 bases lay outside the gene matches. This CDR3 is built from 12 residues. CDR3 in amino acids: CSGTRQGETQYF. CDR3 DNA: TGCAGTGGAACGCGACAGGGTGAGACCCAGTACTTC.

This clonotype was found many times. The rearrangement links TRBV20-1 to TRBJ2-3; 14 bases line up with TRBD2. CDR1 is DFQATT, CDR2 SNEGSKA, per germline (reference sequence). Trimming at V came to 3 bases and at J to 0 bases, leaving 5 bases not matched to a gene. The CDR3 contains 17 residues. DNA for the CDR3: TGCAGTGCTAGGAGACTAGCGGGAGGGCCTAGCACAGATACGCAGTATTTT. Translation: CSARRLAGGPSTDTQYF.

Details on this clonotype: Relative to the germline gene, one junction end is altered; a read error may explain this. This chain connects TRBV20-1 to TRBJ1-1, with D possibly matching TRBD1 (5 bases). Germline lookup yields CDR1 DFQATT and CDR2 SNEGSKA (reference sequence). The CDR3 covers 17 residues. The CDR3, as DNA: TGCAGCGCTAGAGACTGGGACGCTGGTCGGTTTAACACTGAAGCTTTCTTT. Protein product: CSARDWDAGRFNTEAFF.